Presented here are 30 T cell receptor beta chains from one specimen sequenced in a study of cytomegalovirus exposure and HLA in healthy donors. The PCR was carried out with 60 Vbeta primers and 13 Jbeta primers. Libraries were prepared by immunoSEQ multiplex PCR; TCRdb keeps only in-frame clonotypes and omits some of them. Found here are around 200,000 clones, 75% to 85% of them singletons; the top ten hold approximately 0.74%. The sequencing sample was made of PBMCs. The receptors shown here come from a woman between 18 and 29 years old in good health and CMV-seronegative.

This chain's CDR3 is CASSTGGNTGELFF. Here the CDR3 DNA reads TGTGCCAGCAGTACAGGGGGAAACACCGGGGAGCTGTTTTTT. This sequence joins TRBV6-4 and TRBJ2-2, with 8 bases that match TRBD1. Germline-derived CDR1 and CDR2 are MRHNA and SNTAGT. The trim removed 5 bases at V and 2 bases at J, leaving 1 base unmatched. The length of the CDR3 is 14 residues.

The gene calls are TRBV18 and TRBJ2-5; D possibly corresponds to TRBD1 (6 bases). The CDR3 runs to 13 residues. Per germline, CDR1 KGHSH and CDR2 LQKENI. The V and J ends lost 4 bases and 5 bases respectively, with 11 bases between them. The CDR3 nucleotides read TGTGCCAGCTCACTATCAGGGGCCGAGACCCAGTACTTC. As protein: CASSLSGAETQYF.

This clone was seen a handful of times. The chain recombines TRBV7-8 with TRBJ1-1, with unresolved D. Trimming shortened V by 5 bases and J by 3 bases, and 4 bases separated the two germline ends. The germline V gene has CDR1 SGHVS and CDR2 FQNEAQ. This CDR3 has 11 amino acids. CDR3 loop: CASSQDTEAFF. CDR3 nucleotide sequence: TGTGCCAGCAGCCAGGACACTGAAGCTTTCTTT.

The CDR3 spells CASSYGGLGNSNQPQHF. The CDR3 DNA reads TGCGCCAGCAGCTATGGAGGTTTGGGAAATAGCAATCAGCCCCAGCATTTT. The genes are TRBV5-1 and TRBJ1-5; D remains unclear. Trimming shortened V by 3 bases and J by 0 bases, and 16 bases separated the two germline ends. CDR3 size: 17 residues. The germline V gene has CDR1 SGHRS and CDR2 YFSETQ.

In DNA form, the CDR3 reads TGTGCCAGCCAGGCGGGACAGCAAGAGACCCAGTACTTC. This gives the protein CASQAGQQETQYF. V is TRBV5-4 and J is TRBJ2-5; maybe TRBD1 (7 bases). V was shortened by 7 bases and J by 2 bases, with 12 bases between the two germline ends. The germline V gene encodes CDR1 SGHNT and CDR2 YYREEE (reference sequence). The CDR3 totals 13 residues. Variable domain in full (rest from reference TRBV5-4 and TRBJ2-5): ETGVTQSPTHLIKTRGQQVTLRCSSQSGHNTVSWYQQALGQGPQFIFQYYREEENGRGNFPPRFSGLQFPNYSSELNVNALELDDSALYLCASQAGQQETQYFGPGTRLLVL.

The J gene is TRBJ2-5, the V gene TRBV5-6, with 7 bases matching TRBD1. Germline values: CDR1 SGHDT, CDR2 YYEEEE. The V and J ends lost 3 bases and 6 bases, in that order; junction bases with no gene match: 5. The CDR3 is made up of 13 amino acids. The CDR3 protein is CASSWTGLKTQYF. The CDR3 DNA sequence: TGTGCCAGCAGCTGGACAGGTTTAAAGACCCAGTACTTC.

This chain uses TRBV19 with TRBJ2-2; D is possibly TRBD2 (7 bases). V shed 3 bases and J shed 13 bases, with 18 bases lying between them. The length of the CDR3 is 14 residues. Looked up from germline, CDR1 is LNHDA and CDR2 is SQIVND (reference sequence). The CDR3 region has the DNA TGTGCCAGTAGTATCGAATCACAGGGAGGGCGGCTGTTTTTT. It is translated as CASSIESQGGRLFF.

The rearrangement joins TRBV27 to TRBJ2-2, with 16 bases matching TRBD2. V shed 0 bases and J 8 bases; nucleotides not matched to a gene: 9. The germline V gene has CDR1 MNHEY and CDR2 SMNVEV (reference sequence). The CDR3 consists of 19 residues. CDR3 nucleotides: TGTGCCAGCAGTTTATCGAAGGGACTAGCGGGAGGGCCGGCGGGGGAGCTGTTTTTT. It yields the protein CASSLSKGLAGGPAGELFF.

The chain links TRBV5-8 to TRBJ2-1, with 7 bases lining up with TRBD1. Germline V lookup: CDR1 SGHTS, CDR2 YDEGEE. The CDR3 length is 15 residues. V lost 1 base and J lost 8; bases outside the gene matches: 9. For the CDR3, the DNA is TGTGCCAGCAGCTTGTCAGGGGGTGAAGGAGATGAGCAGTTCTTC. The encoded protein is CASSLSGGEGDEQFF. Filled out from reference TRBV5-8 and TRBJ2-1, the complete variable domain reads EAGVTQSPTHLIKTRGQQATLRCSPISGHTSVYWYQQALGLGLQFLLWYDEGEERNRGNFPPRFSGRQFPNYSSELNVNALELEDSALYLCASSLSGGEGDEQFFGPGTRLTVL.

Written as DNA, the CDR3 is TGTGCCAGCAGCTTAGCTGCTAGCGGGGGGGCGGATACGCAGTATTTT. Protein product: CASSLAASGGADTQYF. The gene calls are TRBV11-3 and TRBJ2-3; 12 nucleotides agree with TRBD2. V trimming: 1 base; J trimming: 6 bases; junction bases outside the gene matches: 5. The germline V gene has CDR1 SGHNT and CDR2 YENEEA. The length of the CDR3 is 16 residues.

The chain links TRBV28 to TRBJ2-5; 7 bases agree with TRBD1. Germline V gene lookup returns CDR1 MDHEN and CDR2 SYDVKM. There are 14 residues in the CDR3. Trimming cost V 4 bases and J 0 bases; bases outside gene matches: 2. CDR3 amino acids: CASSSDRDQETQYF. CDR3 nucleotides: TGTGCCAGCAGTTCAGACAGGGACCAAGAGACCCAGTACTTC. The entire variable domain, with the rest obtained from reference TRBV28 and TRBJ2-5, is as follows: DVKVTQSSRYLVKRTGEKVFLECVQDMDHENMFWYRQDPGLGLRLIYFSYDVKMKEKGDIPEGYSVSREKKERFSLILESASTNQTSMYLCASSSDRDQETQYFGPGTRLLVL.

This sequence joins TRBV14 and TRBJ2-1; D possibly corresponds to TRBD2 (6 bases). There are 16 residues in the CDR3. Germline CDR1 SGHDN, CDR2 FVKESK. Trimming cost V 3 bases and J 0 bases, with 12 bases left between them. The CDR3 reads CASSHLGGTSYNEQFF. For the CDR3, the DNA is TGTGCCAGCAGCCACCTCGGCGGGACCTCCTACAATGAGCAGTTCTTC.

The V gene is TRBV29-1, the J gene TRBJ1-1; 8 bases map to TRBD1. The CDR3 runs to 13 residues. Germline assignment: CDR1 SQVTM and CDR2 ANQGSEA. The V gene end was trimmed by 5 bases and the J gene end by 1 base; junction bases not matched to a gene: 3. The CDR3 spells CSVWGTGNTEAFF. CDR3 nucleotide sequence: TGCAGCGTTTGGGGGACAGGGAACACTGAAGCTTTCTTT.

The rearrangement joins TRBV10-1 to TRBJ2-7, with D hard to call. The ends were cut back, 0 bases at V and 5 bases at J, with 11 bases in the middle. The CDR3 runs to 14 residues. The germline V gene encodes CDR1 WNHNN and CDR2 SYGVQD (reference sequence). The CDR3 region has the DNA TGCGCCAGCAGTGAGTCGATGGTCCAGGACGAGCAGTACTTC. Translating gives CASSESMVQDEQYF.

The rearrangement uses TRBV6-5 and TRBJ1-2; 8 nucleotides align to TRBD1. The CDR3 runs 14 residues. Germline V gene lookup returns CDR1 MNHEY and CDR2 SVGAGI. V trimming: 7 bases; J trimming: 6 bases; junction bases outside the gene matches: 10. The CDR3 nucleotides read TGTGCCAGCATGCGGACAGGGTACAATCATGGCTACACCTTC. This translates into CASMRTGYNHGYTF.

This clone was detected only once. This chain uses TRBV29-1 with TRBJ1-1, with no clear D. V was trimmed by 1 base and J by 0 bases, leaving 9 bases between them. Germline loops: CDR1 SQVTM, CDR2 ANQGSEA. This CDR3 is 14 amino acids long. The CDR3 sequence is CSVEVEPVNTEAFF. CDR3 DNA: TGCAGCGTTGAAGTAGAGCCGGTGAACACTGAAGCTTTCTTT.

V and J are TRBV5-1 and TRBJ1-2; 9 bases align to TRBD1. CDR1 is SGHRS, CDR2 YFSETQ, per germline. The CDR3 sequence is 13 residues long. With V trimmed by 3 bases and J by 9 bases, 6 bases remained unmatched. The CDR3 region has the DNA TGCGCCAGCAGCTCAGACACAGGGGGCAGCTACACCTTC. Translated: CASSSDTGGSYTF.

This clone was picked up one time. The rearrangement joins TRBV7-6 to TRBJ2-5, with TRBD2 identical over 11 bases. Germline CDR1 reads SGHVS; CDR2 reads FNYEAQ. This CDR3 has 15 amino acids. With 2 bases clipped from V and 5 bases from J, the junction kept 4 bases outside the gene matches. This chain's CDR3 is CASSLSPSGGETQYF. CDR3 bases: TGTGCCAGCAGCTTATCCCCTAGCGGGGGGGAGACCCAGTACTTC.

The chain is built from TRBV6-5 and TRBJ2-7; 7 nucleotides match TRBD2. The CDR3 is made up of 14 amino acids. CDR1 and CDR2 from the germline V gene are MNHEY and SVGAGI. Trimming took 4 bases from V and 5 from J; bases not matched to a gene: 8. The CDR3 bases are TGTGCCAGCAGTTCCCCCGGGACTAATCACGAGCAGTACTTC. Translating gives CASSSPGTNHEQYF.

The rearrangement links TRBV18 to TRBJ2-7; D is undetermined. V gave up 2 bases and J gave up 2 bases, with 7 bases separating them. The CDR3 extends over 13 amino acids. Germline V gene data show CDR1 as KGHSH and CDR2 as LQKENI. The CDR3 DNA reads TGTGCCAGCTCACCAACACAGACCTACGAGCAGTACTTC. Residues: CASSPTQTYEQYF.

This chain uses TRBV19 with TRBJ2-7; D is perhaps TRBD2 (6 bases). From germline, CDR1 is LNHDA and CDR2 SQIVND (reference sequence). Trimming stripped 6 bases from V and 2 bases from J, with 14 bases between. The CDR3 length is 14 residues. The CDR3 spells CASRMEGIPYEQYF. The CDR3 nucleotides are TGTGCCAGTAGGATGGAGGGAATCCCCTACGAGCAGTACTTC.

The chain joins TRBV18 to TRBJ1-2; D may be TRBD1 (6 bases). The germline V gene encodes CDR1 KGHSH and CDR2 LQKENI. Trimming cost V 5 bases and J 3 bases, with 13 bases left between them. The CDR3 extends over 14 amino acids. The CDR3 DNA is TGTGCCAGCTCAGCCAAGGGGGAAGACTATGGCTACACCTTC. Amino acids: CASSAKGEDYGYTF.

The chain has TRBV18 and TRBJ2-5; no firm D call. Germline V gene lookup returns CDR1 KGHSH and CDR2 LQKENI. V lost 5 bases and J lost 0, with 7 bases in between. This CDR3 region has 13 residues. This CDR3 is CASSERDQETQYF. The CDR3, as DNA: TGTGCCAGCTCAGAGCGAGACCAAGAGACCCAGTACTTC. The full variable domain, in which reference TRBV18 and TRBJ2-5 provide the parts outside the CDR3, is NAGVMQNPRHLVRRRGQEARLRCSPMKGHSHVYWYRQLPEEGLKFMVYLQKENIIDESGMPKERFSAEFPKEGPSILRIQQVVRGDSAAYFCASSERDQETQYFGPGTRLLVL.

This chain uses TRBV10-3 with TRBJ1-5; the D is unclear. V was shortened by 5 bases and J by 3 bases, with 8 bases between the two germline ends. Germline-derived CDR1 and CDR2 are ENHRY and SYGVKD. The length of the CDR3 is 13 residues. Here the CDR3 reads CAISREVNQPQHF. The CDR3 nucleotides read TGTGCCATCAGTCGGGAGGTCAATCAGCCCCAGCATTTT.

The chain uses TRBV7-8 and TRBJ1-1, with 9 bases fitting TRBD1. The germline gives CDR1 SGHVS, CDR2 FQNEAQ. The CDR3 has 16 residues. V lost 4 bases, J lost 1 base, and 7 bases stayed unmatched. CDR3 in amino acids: CASSSWTGVGNTEAFF. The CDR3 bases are TGTGCCAGCAGCTCGTGGACAGGGGTGGGGAACACTGAAGCTTTCTTT. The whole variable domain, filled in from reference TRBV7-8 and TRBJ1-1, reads GAGVSQSPRYKVAKRGQDVALRCDPISGHVSLFWYQQALGQGPEFLTYFQNEAQLDKSGLPSDRFFAERPEGSVSTLKIQRTQQEDSAVYLCASSSWTGVGNTEAFFGQGTRLTVV.

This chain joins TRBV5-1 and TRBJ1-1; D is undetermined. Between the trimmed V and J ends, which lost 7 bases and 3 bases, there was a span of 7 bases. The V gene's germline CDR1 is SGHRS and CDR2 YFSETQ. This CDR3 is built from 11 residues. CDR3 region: CASSRDTEAFF. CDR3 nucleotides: TGCGCCAGCTCACGGGACACTGAAGCTTTCTTT.

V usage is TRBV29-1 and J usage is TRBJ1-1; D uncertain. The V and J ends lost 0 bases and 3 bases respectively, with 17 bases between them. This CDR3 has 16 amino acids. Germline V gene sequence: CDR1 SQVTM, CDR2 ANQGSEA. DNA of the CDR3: TGCAGCGTTGAAGATCAGGCGGGGATAGGCGACACTGAAGCTTTCTTT. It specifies CSVEDQAGIGDTEAFF. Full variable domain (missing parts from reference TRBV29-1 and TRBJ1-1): SAVISQKPSRDICQRGTSLTIQCQVDSQVTMMFWYRQQPGQSLTLIATANQGSEATYESGFVIDKFPISRPNLTFSTLTVSNMSPEDSSIYLCSVEDQAGIGDTEAFFGQGTRLTVV.

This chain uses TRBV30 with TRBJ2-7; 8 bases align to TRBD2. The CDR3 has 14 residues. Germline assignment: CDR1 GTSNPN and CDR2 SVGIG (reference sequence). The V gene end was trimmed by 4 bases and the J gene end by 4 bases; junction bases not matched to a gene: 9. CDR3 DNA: TGTGCCTGGATCCCCCGGGGGGGCTTTTACGAGCAGTACTTC. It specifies CAWIPRGGFYEQYF.

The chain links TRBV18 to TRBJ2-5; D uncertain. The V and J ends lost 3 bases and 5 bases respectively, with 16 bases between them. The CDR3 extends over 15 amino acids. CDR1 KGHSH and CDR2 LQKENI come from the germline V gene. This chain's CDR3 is CASSPRPGLEETQYF. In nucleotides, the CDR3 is TGTGCCAGCTCACCCCGCCCCGGTCTGGAGGAGACCCAGTACTTC. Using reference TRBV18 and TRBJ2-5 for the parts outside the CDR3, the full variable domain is NAGVMQNPRHLVRRRGQEARLRCSPMKGHSHVYWYRQLPEEGLKFMVYLQKENIIDESGMPKERFSAEFPKEGPSILRIQQVVRGDSAAYFCASSPRPGLEETQYFGPGTRLLVL.

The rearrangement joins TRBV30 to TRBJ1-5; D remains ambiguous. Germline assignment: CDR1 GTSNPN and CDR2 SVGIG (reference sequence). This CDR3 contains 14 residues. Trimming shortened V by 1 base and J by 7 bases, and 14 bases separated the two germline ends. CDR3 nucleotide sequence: TGTGCCTGGAGTGGGGCTACAGTGCTCCAGCCCCAGCATTTT. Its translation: CAWSGATVLQPQHF.